These 21 T cell receptor beta chains originate from one sample sequenced in a study of cytomegalovirus exposure and HLA in healthy donors. The primer mix had 60 Vbeta and 13 Jbeta primers. TCRdb keeps only in-frame clones here, not all; method: immunoSEQ multiplex PCR. The top ten hold roughly 6.4% of the sample, which has around 140,000 clones, approximately 9% seen once. The sample taken for sequencing was PBMCs. The receptors were sampled from a woman in her thirties or forties in good health and CMV-seropositive.

This clone occurred a few times. The J gene is TRBJ2-3, the V gene TRBV7-9; a possible D gene is TRBD2 (6 bases). The germline CDR1 and CDR2 sequences are SEHNR and FQNEAQ (reference sequence). The CDR3 runs 14 residues. The V end lost 10 bases, the J end lost 0 bases, and 14 bases lay between the germline ends. The CDR3 DNA is TGTGCCACGCTTCGGGGACTTAGCACAGATACGCAGTATTTT. Translating gives CATLRGLSTDTQYF.

This clone was seen more than once but under ten times. The CDR3 region has the DNA TGCGCCAGCAGCTTGGTGGGGACAGAAGAGACCCAGTACTTC. Protein: CASSLVGTEETQYF. The chain combines TRBV5-1 with TRBJ2-5; 7 positions agree with TRBD1. The CDR3 loop spans 14 amino acids. Germline CDR1 is SGHRS and CDR2 is YFSETQ. Trimming cost V 0 bases and J 3 bases; bases outside gene matches: 2.

This clone showed up just a few times. The chain combines TRBV5-1 with TRBJ1-1; TRBD1 is a possible D gene (5 bases). V was cut by 0 bases and J by 1 base, with 13 bases left in between. This CDR3 has 16 amino acids. Looked up from germline, CDR1 is SGHRS and CDR2 is YFSETQ. CDR3 bases: TGCGCCAGCAGCTTGGGACTCCAGGGCACGAACACTGAAGCTTTCTTT. Its protein is CASSLGLQGTNTEAFF.

This clone showed up just a few times. The chain carries TRBV2 and TRBJ2-5, with D possibly matching TRBD1 (5 bases). This CDR3 has 15 residues. CDR1 and CDR2 (germline): SNHLY, FYNNEI. V was cut by 0 bases and J by 7 bases, with 15 bases left in between. The CDR3 DNA sequence: TGTGCCAGCAGTGAAGCACCCCAGGGCTATGGGACCCAGTACTTC. Translated, it gives CASSEAPQGYGTQYF.

The V call is TRBV7-2, the J call TRBJ2-2; 9 nucleotides line up with TRBD1. CDR3 length: 16 residues. Germline trimming cut 5 bases from V and 4 bases from J; bases unmatched to any gene: 8. Germline-derived CDR1 and CDR2 are SGHTA and FQGNSA. The CDR3 here is CASSPTGQGLTGELFF. DNA for the CDR3: TGTGCCAGCAGCCCGACGGGACAGGGACTCACCGGGGAGCTGTTTTTT.

The sample holds many counts of this clone. This chain links TRBV7-8 with TRBJ1-1; D is uncertain. This CDR3 spans 17 amino acids. Germline V gives CDR1 SGHVS, CDR2 FQNEAQ. With 5 bases removed from V and 1 base from J, the gap between germline ends came to 20 bases. This CDR3 is CASSVLPPEAGNTEAFF. The CDR3 DNA follows: TGTGCCAGCAGCGTACTCCCTCCGGAGGCGGGGAACACTGAAGCTTTCTTT.

This clone was counted between two and nine times. J is TRBJ2-2 and V is TRBV2; 8 bases fit TRBD1. Germline assignment: CDR1 SNHLY and CDR2 FYNNEI. This CDR3 contains 15 residues. Trimming removed 7 bases from V and 2 bases from J; junction bases left unmatched: 6. The CDR3 spells CASKLDRGNTGELFF. CDR3 nucleotides: TGTGCCAGCAAACTCGACAGGGGAAACACCGGGGAGCTGTTTTTT.

This sequence joins TRBV7-2 and TRBJ1-1, with a possible D match to TRBD1 (6 bases). The CDR3 loop spans 15 amino acids. V was cut by 2 bases and J by 2 bases, with 12 bases left in between. Per the germline V gene, CDR1 is SGHTA and CDR2 is FQGNSA. The CDR3 protein is CASSLLGALNTEAFF. The CDR3 DNA is TGTGCCAGCAGCTTACTGGGGGCGCTTAACACTGAAGCTTTCTTT.

CDR3 in DNA: TGCGCCAGCAGCTTGGGGACTAGCGGGGGGGCGAGTCAGGAGACCCAGTACTTC. Protein sequence: CASSLGTSGGASQETQYF. The chain has TRBV5-1 and TRBJ2-5; 15 positions agree with TRBD2. Germline values: CDR1 SGHRS, CDR2 YFSETQ. Trimming at V came to 0 bases and at J to 5 bases, leaving 8 bases not matched to a gene. CDR3 length: 18 residues.

The chain recombines TRBV18 with TRBJ1-1, with a weak D call TRBD1 (5 bases). V dropped 5 bases and J dropped 10 bases, with 20 bases sitting between them. Germline V gives CDR1 KGHSH, CDR2 LQKENI. The CDR3 covers 14 residues. The CDR3 DNA is TGTGCCAGCTCAACTACCAAGACAGAGCGCGTAGCTTTCTTT. This codes for CASSTTKTERVAFF.

This clone was picked up a small number of times. This rearrangement joins TRBV7-8 to TRBJ1-4, with 9 bases fitting TRBD1. Germline V gives CDR1 SGHVS, CDR2 FQNEAQ. V gave up 6 bases and J gave up 2 bases; unmatched junction bases: 19. This CDR3 has 20 amino acids. The CDR3 protein is CASRPDRGYRGRVTNEKLFF. CDR3 nucleotide sequence: TGTGCCAGCAGGCCAGACCGGGGATACAGGGGGCGCGTCACTAATGAAAAACTGTTTTTT.

This clone occurred a few times. V gene TRBV19 combines with J gene TRBJ1-5; tentative D call: TRBD1 (5 bases). Trimming pared 3 bases from V and 11 bases from J, leaving 14 bases between. Germline V CDR1 and CDR2: LNHDA, SQIVND (reference sequence). This CDR3 has 13 amino acids. The CDR3 DNA is TGTGCCAGTAGTATCGAGCAGGGCAGGTCCCAGCATTTT. Translated, it gives CASSIEQGRSQHF.

This clone has a handful of counts. The rearrangement joins TRBV6-5 to TRBJ1-5; D not certain. The germline V gene encodes CDR1 MNHEY and CDR2 SVGAGI. V lost 6 bases and J 0 bases, leaving 6 bases between the germline ends. CDR3 length: 13 residues. The DNA for the CDR3 is TGTGCCAGCAGATTAAATAGCAATCAGCCCCAGCATTTT. Residues: CASRLNSNQPQHF.

There are a few counts of this clone. This rearrangement joins TRBV5-5 to TRBJ1-2; 10 nucleotides align to TRBD1. This CDR3 is 15 amino acids long. V dropped 3 bases and J dropped 6; count of bases not matched to a gene: 8. Germline V lookup: CDR1 SGHKS, CDR2 YYEKEE (reference sequence). Written as DNA, the CDR3 is TGTGCCAGCAGCTACCCAGGGACAGGGGCTCATGGCTACACCTTC. Protein product: CASSYPGTGAHGYTF. Filled out from reference TRBV5-5 and TRBJ1-2, the complete variable domain reads DAGVTQSPTHLIKTRGQQVTLRCSPISGHKSVSWYQQVLGQGPQFIFQYYEKEERGRGNFPDRFSARQFPNYSSELNVNALLLGDSALYLCASSYPGTGAHGYTFGSGTRLTVV.

The CDR3 reads CASSLGRGSYEQYF. CDR3 bases: TGTGCCAGCAGCTTGGGGAGGGGTTCCTACGAGCAGTACTTC. The chain couples TRBV5-4 to TRBJ2-7, with a possible D match to TRBD2 (6 bases). V was cut by 0 bases and J by 1 base, with 8 bases left in between. The CDR3 extends over 14 amino acids. Germline V gene sequence: CDR1 SGHNT, CDR2 YYREEE (reference sequence).

This clone was seen a few times. V usage is TRBV20-1 and J usage is TRBJ1-4; D not certain. This CDR3 has 11 amino acids. Trimming took off 6 bases at V and 0 bases at J, with 2 bases between the two ends. CDR1 DFQATT and CDR2 SNEGSKA come from the germline V gene (reference sequence). CDR3 coding DNA: TGCAGTGCCTCAACTAATGAAAAACTGTTTTTT. Its protein product is CSASTNEKLFF.

This clone was recorded a few times. The V and J genes are TRBV5-1 and TRBJ2-1, with 7 bases that match TRBD1. V trimming: 3 bases; J trimming: 7 bases; junction bases outside the gene matches: 10. CDR3 length: 15 amino acids. From germline, CDR1 is SGHRS and CDR2 YFSETQ. The CDR3 sequence: CASSWDSRAKNEQFF. The CDR3 bases are TGCGCCAGCAGCTGGGACAGTCGGGCTAAGAATGAGCAGTTCTTC.

V is TRBV6-5 and J is TRBJ1-2; 10 bases agree with TRBD1. Trimming at V came to 6 bases and at J to 2 bases, leaving 6 bases not matched to a gene. Germline assignment: CDR1 MNHEY and CDR2 SVGAGI. The CDR3 totals 15 residues. The CDR3 loop reads CASRSPGQGNYGYTF. CDR3 in DNA: TGTGCCAGCAGGTCCCCGGGACAGGGGAACTATGGCTACACCTTC.

The CDR3 reads CASSPLAGAGGPLGSYNEQFF. CDR3 sequence (DNA): TGTGCCAGTAGTCCCCTCGCCGGAGCGGGGGGGCCTCTTGGCTCCTACAATGAGCAGTTCTTC. The genes are TRBV19 and TRBJ2-1, with 10 positions matching TRBD2. The ends lost 5 bases at V and 0 bases at J; junction bases unmatched: 19. CDR3 length equals 21 residues. Germline-derived CDR1 and CDR2 are LNHDA and SQIVND (reference sequence).

The sample holds a few counts of this clone. The gene calls are TRBV20-1 and TRBJ1-2; D ambiguous. CDR1 is DFQATT and CDR2 is SNEGSKA in the germline V gene (reference sequence). Trimming took 6 bases from V and 12 from J, leaving 17 bases between them. The CDR3 runs 11 residues. The CDR3 loop reads CSAGVGESNTF. CDR3 sequence (DNA): TGCAGTGCCGGGGTCGGGGAATCTAACACCTTC.

This chain connects TRBV19 to TRBJ1-4, with 9 bases fitting TRBD1. The CDR3 spans 18 residues. J was trimmed by 5 bases and V by 4 bases; bases with no gene match: 14. From germline, CDR1 is LNHDA and CDR2 SQIVND (reference sequence). CDR3 sequence: CASSRKQGASLRNEKLFF. The CDR3 DNA sequence: TGTGCCAGTAGTAGGAAACAGGGGGCCAGTCTTCGGAATGAAAAACTGTTTTTT. Complete variable domain (other parts from reference TRBV19 and TRBJ1-4): DGGITQSPKYLFRKEGQNVTLSCEQNLNHDAMYWYRQDPGQGLRLIYYSQIVNDFQKGDIAEGYSVSREKKESFPLTVTSAQKNPTAFYLCASSRKQGASLRNEKLFFGSGTQLSVL.